Following are 17 T cell receptor beta chains from one sample sequenced in a study of T cell repertoires in cytomegalovirus infection. One entry per CDR3 protein results from TCRdb running MiXCR on the reads. Of hundreds of thousands of distinct CDR3 sequences listed, about 10% are singletons. Sequencing used PBMCs. Source of these receptors: a human donor in good health (CMV status not recorded). Some clones in this sample may be carry-over from other donors' samples.

There are many counts of this clonotype. The V and J genes are TRBV11-2 and TRBJ2-1; no clear D gene. The CDR3 spans 13 residues. From germline, CDR1 is SGHAT and CDR2 FQNNGV. V lost 5 bases and J lost 7, with 12 bases in between. The CDR3 region is CASSPPTLNEQFF. The CDR3 DNA reads as TGTGCCAGCAGCCCTCCAACTTTGAATGAGCAGTTCTTC.

This clonotype has ten or more counts. The genes are TRBV28 and TRBJ2-3, with no clear D. In germline, CDR1 is MDHEN, CDR2 SYDVKM. There are 14 residues in the CDR3. Trimming left V 3 bases short and J 0 bases short, with 7 bases between. The DNA for the CDR3 is TGTGCCAGCAGTTTCTATCGTAGCACAGATACGCAGTATTTT. Its translation: CASSFYRSTDTQYF.

This clonotype was observed at least ten times. The chain links TRBV5-1 to TRBJ1-1, with D unclear. V was trimmed by 4 bases and J by 2 bases, leaving 12 bases between them. CDR1 is SGHRS and CDR2 is YFSETQ in the germline V gene. The CDR3 sequence is 14 residues long. The CDR3 bases are TGCGCCAGCAGCCCGGATGGCAGTAACACTGAAGCTTTCTTT. It yields the protein CASSPDGSNTEAFF.

This clonotype was found a few times. CDR3 residues: CASSQGAIGSPYEQYF. The CDR3 DNA follows: TGTGCCAGCAGCCAAGGGGCGATCGGTTCACCCTACGAGCAGTACTTC. This chain connects TRBV3-1 to TRBJ2-7; D unclear. V dropped 1 base and J dropped 2 bases, with 15 bases sitting between them. This CDR3 region has 16 residues. The germline CDR1 and CDR2 sequences are LGHDT and YNNKEL (reference sequence).

This clonotype was seen many times. V is TRBV28 and J is TRBJ2-1; D may be TRBD2 (6 bases). Between the trimmed V and J ends, which lost 5 bases and 0 bases, there was a span of 17 bases. The CDR3 extends over 17 amino acids. In germline, CDR1 is MDHEN, CDR2 SYDVKM. The CDR3, as DNA: TGTGCCAGCAGTACCCCCAAGGAGGGGCCCTCCTACAATGAGCAGTTCTTC. The encoded protein is CASSTPKEGPSYNEQFF.

This clonotype was seen a few times. The rearrangement links TRBV5-4 to TRBJ1-5; D uncertain. CDR1 and CDR2 from the germline V gene are SGHNT and YYREEE (reference sequence). This CDR3 has 12 amino acids. V lost 0 bases, J lost 5 bases, and 3 bases lay in between. In nucleotides, the CDR3 is TGTGCCAGCAGCTTGGATGATCAGCCCCAGCATTTT. Translated, it gives CASSLDDQPQHF. Complete variable domain (other parts from reference TRBV5-4 and TRBJ1-5): ETGVTQSPTHLIKTRGQQVTLRCSSQSGHNTVSWYQQALGQGPQFIFQYYREEENGRGNFPPRFSGLQFPNYSSELNVNALELDDSALYLCASSLDDQPQHFGDGTRLSIL.

V gene TRBV7-9 combines with J gene TRBJ2-3; 14 bases align to TRBD2. Germline values: CDR1 SEHNR, CDR2 FQNEAQ (reference sequence). CDR3 length equals 17 residues. V dropped 4 bases and J dropped 2; count of bases not matched to a gene: 5. For the CDR3, the DNA is TGTGCCAGCAGCTCGGGGGGACTAGCGGGAGTCACAGATACGCAGTATTTT. It specifies CASSSGGLAGVTDTQYF. The full variable domain, in which reference TRBV7-9 and TRBJ2-3 provide the parts outside the CDR3, is DTGVSQNPRHKITKRGQNVTFRCDPISEHNRLYWYRQTLGQGPEFLTYFQNEAQLEKSRLLSDRFSAERPKGSFSTLEIQRTEQGDSAMYLCASSSGGLAGVTDTQYFGPGTRLTVL.

The sample holds a few counts of this clonotype. V usage is TRBV3-1 and J usage is TRBJ2-1, with TRBD2 matching over 9 bases. CDR3 size: 19 residues. Losses at the gene ends were 0 bases for V and 1 base for J; bases not matched to a gene: 10. The germline gives CDR1 LGHDT, CDR2 YNNKEL (reference sequence). The CDR3 loop reads CASSQDPLRAGGSYNEQFF. In DNA form, the CDR3 reads TGTGCCAGCAGCCAAGATCCCCTCAGGGCGGGAGGGTCCTACAATGAGCAGTTCTTC.

The genes are TRBV2 and TRBJ1-6; D is uncertain. The CDR3 extends over 14 amino acids. V lost 1 base and J 4 bases, leaving 5 bases between the germline ends. Germline values: CDR1 SNHLY, CDR2 FYNNEI. CDR3 DNA: TGTGCCAGCAGTGAAGGGCGGTATAATTCACCCCTCCACTTT. This sequence encodes CASSEGRYNSPLHF.

There are many counts of this clonotype. This chain uses TRBV7-9 with TRBJ2-4; TRBD2 is a possible D gene (5 bases). CDR1 and CDR2 (germline): SEHNR, FQNEAQ (reference sequence). V shed 5 bases and J shed 7 bases, with 12 bases lying between them. There are 13 residues in the CDR3. The CDR3 loop is CASSQGRVNIQYF. The CDR3, as DNA: TGTGCCAGCAGCCAAGGGCGGGTGAACATTCAGTACTTC.

This clonotype showed up many times. This chain joins TRBV7-6 and TRBJ2-7; a possible D gene is TRBD1 (6 bases). The CDR3 sequence is 15 residues long. CDR1 and CDR2 (germline): SGHVS, FNYEAQ. V lost 5 bases and J lost 2, with 16 bases in between. The CDR3 DNA reads TGTGCCAGCAGCGCCCAGGGGCGGGCGACCTACGAGCAGTACTTC. Its protein product is CASSAQGRATYEQYF.

This chain uses TRBV9 with TRBJ1-1; 8 nucleotides match TRBD1. CDR1 is SGDLS and CDR2 is YYNGEE in the germline V gene. The junction had 6 bases not matched to a gene; V was cut back by 4 bases and J by 4 bases. The CDR3 extends over 14 amino acids. In DNA form, the CDR3 reads TGTGCCAGCAGCTCCCGGACAGGGATCACTGAAGCTTTCTTT. Residues: CASSSRTGITEAFF. The full variable domain, completed using reference TRBV9 and TRBJ1-1, is DSGVTQTPKHLITATGQRVTLRCSPRSGDLSVYWYQQSLDQGLQFLIQYYNGEERAKGNILERFSAQQFPDLHSELNLSSLELGDSALYFCASSSRTGITEAFFGQGTRLTVV.

This clonotype was recorded many times. The chain recombines TRBV4-2 with TRBJ2-7, with 10 bases aligning to TRBD2. Germline assignment: CDR1 LGHNA and CDR2 YNFKEQ. V shed 0 bases, J shed 0 bases, and the junction held 2 bases outside the gene matches. The CDR3 is 16 residues long. CDR3 nucleotide sequence: TGTGCCAGCAGCCAAGATTCTAGCGGGGGCTCCTACGAGCAGTACTTC. It codes for CASSQDSSGGSYEQYF.

The J gene is TRBJ2-5, the V gene TRBV20-1; TRBD2 aligns across 8 bases. V lost 6 bases, J lost 3 bases, and 6 bases stayed unmatched. The length of the CDR3 is 13 residues. From germline, CDR1 is DFQATT and CDR2 SNEGSKA (reference sequence). This chain's CDR3 is CSAHRTSKETQYF. The CDR3 nucleotides are TGCAGTGCGCACCGGACTAGCAAAGAGACCCAGTACTTC.

This clonotype appeared many times. The chain recombines TRBV14 with TRBJ2-1; 11 bases align to TRBD2. Germline V gene lookup returns CDR1 SGHDN and CDR2 FVKESK. The CDR3 is 14 amino acids. V shed 1 base, J shed 9 bases, and the junction held 2 bases outside the gene matches. CDR3 DNA: TGTGCCAGCAGCCAAGTACTAGCGGGGGTTGAGCAGTTCTTC. Its protein product is CASSQVLAGVEQFF.

V is TRBV28 and J is TRBJ1-2, with 8 nucleotides matching TRBD1. CDR3 length: 15 residues. The trim removed 7 bases at V and 4 bases at J, leaving 11 bases unmatched. The germline V gene encodes CDR1 MDHEN and CDR2 SYDVKM. CDR3 nucleotide sequence: TGTGCCAGCACGGTGCTAGGACAGGGACCCTATGGCTACACCTTC. Amino acids: CASTVLGQGPYGYTF.

There are many counts of this clonotype. The gene calls are TRBV10-3 and TRBJ2-3, with D uncertain. The V and J ends lost 10 bases and 6 bases respectively, with 17 bases between them. The V gene's germline CDR1 is ENHRY and CDR2 SYGVKD. The CDR3 covers 13 residues. The CDR3 bases are TGTGCCACAACCGGGCAGCCTCGCGATACGCAGTATTTT. Protein: CATTGQPRDTQYF.